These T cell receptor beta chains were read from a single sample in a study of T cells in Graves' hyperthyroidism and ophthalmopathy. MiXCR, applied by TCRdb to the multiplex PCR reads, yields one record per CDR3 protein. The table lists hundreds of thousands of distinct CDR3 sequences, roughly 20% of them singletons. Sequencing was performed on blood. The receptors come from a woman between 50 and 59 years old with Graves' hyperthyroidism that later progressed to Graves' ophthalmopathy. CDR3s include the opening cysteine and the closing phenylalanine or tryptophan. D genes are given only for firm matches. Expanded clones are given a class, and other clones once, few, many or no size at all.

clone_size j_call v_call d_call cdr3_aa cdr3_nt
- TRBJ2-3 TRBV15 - CATSSKGADTQYF TGTGCCACCAGCAGCAAGGGGGCAGATACGCAGTATTTT
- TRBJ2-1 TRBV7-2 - CASSLGGGGYNKQFF TGTGCCAGCAGCCTGGGGGGGGGCGGCTACAATAAGCAGTTCTTC
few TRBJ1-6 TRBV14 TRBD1 CASSQGTGRNSPLHF TGTGCCAGCAGCCAAGGGACAGGCCGAAATTCACCCCTCCACTTT
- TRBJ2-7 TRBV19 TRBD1 CASISQGALHEQYF TGTGCCAGTATAAGTCAGGGGGCTCTCCACGAGCAGTACTTC
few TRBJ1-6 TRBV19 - CASSIGAAMGNSPLHF TGTGCCAGTAGTATAGGAGCTGCGATGGGGAATTCACCCCTCCACTTT
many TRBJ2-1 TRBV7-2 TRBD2 CASSPSGGALDEQFF TGTGCCAGCAGCCCTAGCGGGGGGGCCCTAGATGAGCAGTTCTTC
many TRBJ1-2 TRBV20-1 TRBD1 CSARTGTGGFYGYTF TGCAGTGCTAGGACCGGGACAGGGGGCTTCTATGGCTACACCTTC
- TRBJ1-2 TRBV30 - CAWSVGQGYTF TGTGCCTGGAGTGTGGGGCAGGGCTACACCTTC
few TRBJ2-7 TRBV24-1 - CATSDRLGGTYEQYF TGTGCCACCAGTGATCGCCTCGGGGGTACCTACGAGCAGTACTTC
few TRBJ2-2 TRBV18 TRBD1 CASSRGTGGSGELFF TGTGCCAGCTCACGTGGGACAGGGGGCAGCGGGGAGCTGTTTTTT
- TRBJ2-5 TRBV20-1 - CSASSGMVRWSLGSQETQYF TGCAGTGCTAGTAGTGGGATGGTGCGTTGGAGTTTGGGGTCGCAAGAGACCCAGTACTTC
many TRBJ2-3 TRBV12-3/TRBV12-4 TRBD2 CASSPGLAGVGTDTQYF TGTGCCAGCAGTCCGGGACTAGCGGGGGTCGGGACAGATACGCAGTATTTT
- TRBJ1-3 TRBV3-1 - CASSQDPGFGRNTIYF TGTGCCAGCAGCCAAGATCCAGGGTTTGGACGAAACACCATATATTTT
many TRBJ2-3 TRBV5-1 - CASSLPAEADTQYF TGCGCCAGCAGCTTGCCCGCTGAGGCAGATACGCAGTATTTT
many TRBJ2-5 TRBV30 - CAWSPRKSTQYF TGTGCCTGGAGTCCGAGGAAGTCGACCCAGTACTTC
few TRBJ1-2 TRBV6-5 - CASSYQSTSNYGYTF TGTGCCAGCAGTTACCAGTCGACCTCTAACTATGGCTACACCTTC
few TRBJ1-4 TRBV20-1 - CSARDRWETNEKLFF TGCAGTGCTAGAGATCGGTGGGAAACTAATGAAAAACTGTTTTTT
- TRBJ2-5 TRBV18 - CANKSTGYQETQYF TGTGCCAACAAATCCACAGGGTACCAAGAGACCCAGTACTTC
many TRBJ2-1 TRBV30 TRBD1 CAWSTGNDSEQFF TGTGCCTGGTCGACAGGGAACGATAGTGAGCAGTTCTTC
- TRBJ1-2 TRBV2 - CASLTHREMLDGYTF TGTGCCAGCCTCACCCACCGGGAAATGTTAGATGGCTACACCTTC
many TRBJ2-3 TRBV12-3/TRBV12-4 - CASSFVTDTQYF TGTGCCAGCAGTTTTGTCACAGATACGCAGTATTTT
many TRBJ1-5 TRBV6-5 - CASSYSSASNQPQHF TGTGCCAGCAGTTACTCTTCCGCTAGCAATCAGCCCCAGCATTTT
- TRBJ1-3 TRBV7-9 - CASSRGGASGNTIYF TGTGCCAGCAGCCGAGGGGGGGCCTCCGGAAACACCATATATTTT
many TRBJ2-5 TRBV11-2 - CASSFAGAETQYF TGTGCCAGCAGCTTCGCGGGGGCAGAGACCCAGTACTTC
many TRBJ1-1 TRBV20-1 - CSGFKQGFAEAFF TGCAGTGGGTTTAAACAGGGTTTCGCTGAAGCTTTCTTT
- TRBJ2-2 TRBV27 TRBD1 CASSGRPGTEIGELFF TGTGCCAGCAGCGGCAGACCCGGGACAGAGATCGGGGAGCTGTTTTTT
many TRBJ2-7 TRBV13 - CASSYSEGGIYEQYF TGTGCCAGCAGCTACAGTGAAGGGGGGATCTACGAGCAGTACTTC
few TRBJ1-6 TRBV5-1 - CASSLELSSYNSPLHF TGCGCCAGCAGCTTGGAGCTGAGCTCCTATAATTCACCCCTCCACTTT
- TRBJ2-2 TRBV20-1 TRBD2 CSARDLREAYTGELFF TGCAGTGCTAGAGATTTGCGGGAGGCCTACACCGGGGAGCTGTTTTTT
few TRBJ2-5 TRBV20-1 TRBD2 CSARTRETGGRQETQYF TGCAGTGCTCGCACTCGGGAGACGGGGGGGCGCCAAGAGACCCAGTACTTC
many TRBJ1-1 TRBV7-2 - CASSLDLSRMNTEAFF TGTGCCAGCAGCTTAGATCTTTCCAGAATGAACACTGAAGCTTTCTTT
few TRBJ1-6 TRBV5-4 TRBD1 CASSTRITGGDSPLHF TGTGCCAGCAGCACCCGAATTACAGGGGGGGATTCACCCCTCCACTTT
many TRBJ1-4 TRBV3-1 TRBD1 CASSQKPWTGANEKLFF TGTGCCAGCAGCCAAAAACCGTGGACAGGGGCTAATGAAAAACTGTTTTTT
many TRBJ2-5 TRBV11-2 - CASSLSKGRETQYF TGTGCCAGCAGCTTATCAAAGGGACGGGAGACCCAGTACTTC
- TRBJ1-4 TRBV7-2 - CASSLRSGEKLFF TGTGCCAGCAGCTTAAGGTCAGGGGAAAAACTGTTTTTT
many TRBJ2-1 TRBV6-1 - CASSESVGVSSYNEQFF TGTGCCAGCAGTGAATCCGTGGGGGTGAGCTCCTACAATGAGCAGTTCTTC
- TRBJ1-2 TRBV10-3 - CAISDYGPYGYTF TGTGCCATCAGTGATTACGGCCCATATGGCTACACCTTC
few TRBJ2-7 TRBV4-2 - CASSQDSGNGLPREQYF TGTGCCAGCAGCCAAGATTCGGGCAACGGGCTGCCGAGGGAGCAGTACTTC
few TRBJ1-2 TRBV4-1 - CASSQGEKGSDYGYTF TGCGCCAGCAGCCAAGGGGAAAAGGGAAGCGACTATGGCTACACCTTC
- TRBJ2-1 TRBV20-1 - CSARDKASGNEQFF TGCAGTGCTAGAGATAAGGCATCGGGCAATGAGCAGTTCTTC
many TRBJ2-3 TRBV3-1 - CASSHRDARGGTQYF TGTGCCAGCAGCCACCGGGACGCAAGAGGGGGTACGCAGTATTTT
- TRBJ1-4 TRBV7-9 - CASSRDRSGEKLFF TGTGCCAGCAGTCGTGACAGGTCGGGGGAAAAACTGTTTTTT
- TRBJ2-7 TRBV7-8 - CASSSTTSTSGVYEQYF TGTGCCAGCAGCTCCACTACCTCCACGTCGGGGGTCTACGAGCAGTACTTC
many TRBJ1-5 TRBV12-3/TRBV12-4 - CASSSWRGVRQPQHF TGTGCCAGCAGTTCCTGGAGAGGGGTACGTCAGCCCCAGCATTTT
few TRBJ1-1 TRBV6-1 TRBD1 CASTQGGLKTEAFF TGTGCCAGCACCCAGGGGGGGCTCAAAACTGAAGCTTTCTTT
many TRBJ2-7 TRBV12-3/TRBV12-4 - CASSLVAAYEQYF TGTGCCAGCAGCTTAGTGGCCGCCTACGAGCAGTACTTC
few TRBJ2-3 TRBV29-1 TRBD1 CSVLRTGPSTDTQYF TGCAGCGTTCTCCGGACAGGCCCTAGCACAGATACGCAGTATTTT
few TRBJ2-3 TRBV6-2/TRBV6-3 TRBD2 CASSYLRTSGITDTQYF TGTGCCAGCAGTTATCTGCGGACTAGCGGGATCACAGATACGCAGTATTTT
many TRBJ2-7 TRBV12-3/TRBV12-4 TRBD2 CASSKRGSGGSYEQYF TGTGCCAGTTCAAAACGGGGGTCGGGGGGCTCCTACGAGCAGTACTTC
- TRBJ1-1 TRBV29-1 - CGVDPNTEAFF TGCGGCGTTGACCCGAACACTGAAGCTTTCTTT
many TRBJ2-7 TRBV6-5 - CASSYSRGGNEQYF TGTGCCAGCAGTTACTCGCGGGGTGGGAACGAGCAGTACTTC
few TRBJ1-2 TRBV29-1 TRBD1 CSVEDQGGANYGYTF TGCAGCGTTGAAGATCAAGGGGGCGCCAACTATGGCTACACCTTC
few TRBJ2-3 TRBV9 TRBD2 CASSVGAGRGTDTQYF TGTGCCAGCAGCGTAGGAGCGGGACGGGGAACAGATACGCAGTATTTT
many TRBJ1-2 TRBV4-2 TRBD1 CASSPGGVGGYTF TGTGCCAGCAGCCCAGGGGGCGTGGGTGGCTACACCTTC